A selection of T cell receptor beta chains follows, all from one sample in a study of OX40 agonist ivuxolimab in advanced cancers. The repertoire was sequenced with immunoSEQ multiplex PCR; TCRdb's copy has only in-frame clones and lacks some. The table lists 73,000 or so clones, 65% to 90% of them singletons, with roughly 0.61% in the top ten. Sequencing was performed on CD4+ or CD8+ T cells sorted from blood, taken in a trial of the OX40 agonist ivuxolimab. These receptors all stem from an adult with an advanced solid tumor such as melanoma, head and neck, liver or kidney cancer. CDR3s include the opening cysteine and the closing phenylalanine or tryptophan. D genes are given only for firm matches. Clone size is stated in some rows and not others, as once, few, many or a class when expanded.

d_call | j_call | clone_size | v_call | cdr3_nt | cdr3_aa
TRBD1 | TRBJ1-4 | . | TRBV5-1 | TGCGCCAGCAGCTTGGCCCCAGGGGGCGAAAAACTGTTTTTT | CASSLAPGGEKLFF
. | TRBJ2-4 | . | TRBV4-1 | TGCGCCAGCAGCCAGGATCGGACTACCAAAAACATTCAGTACTTC | CASSQDRTTKNIQYF
. | TRBJ2-1 | . | TRBV27 | TGTGCCAGCAGTCCTTTGGGGGGGCGGGAGCAGTTCTTC | CASSPLGGREQFF
. | TRBJ1-1 | . | TRBV7-2 | TGTGCCAGCAGCTTATCCCCAGGGATTGGTGAAGCTTTCTTT | CASSLSPGIGEAFF
. | TRBJ1-2 | . | TRBV6-5 | TGTGCCAGCAGTTACCCCCAGGGTGGCTACACCTTC | CASSYPQGGYTF
TRBD2 | TRBJ2-5 | . | TRBV5-4 | TGTGCCAGCAGCCTAGCGGGGGGGTCAGCGGAGACCCAGTACTTC | CASSLAGGSAETQYF
. | TRBJ1-1 | . | TRBV7-2 | TGTGCCAGCAGCACACAGGGCGGCACTGAAGCTTTCTTT | CASSTQGGTEAFF
TRBD1 | TRBJ1-2 | . | TRBV7-9 | TGTGCCAGCAGCTTAGAACAGGGGGTAGGAGGCTACACCTTC | CASSLEQGVGGYTF
TRBD1 | TRBJ1-1 | . | TRBV27 | TGTGCCAGCAGGGAACAGGGGGCTGGGGCTGAAGCTTTCTTT | CASREQGAGAEAFF
TRBD1 | TRBJ1-1 | few | TRBV2 | TGTGCCAGCAGGGGACAGGAGAACACTGAAGCTTTCTTT | CASRGQENTEAFF
TRBD2 | TRBJ2-3 | few | TRBV7-8 | TGTGCCAGCAGCTTAGTTTCGCGGGGCAGCGGGGGACGCACAGATACGCAGTATTTT | CASSLVSRGSGGRTDTQYF
. | TRBJ2-7 | . | TRBV2 | TGTGCCAGCAGTGGGGGGGTGGGCGCCTACGAGCAGTACTTC | CASSGGVGAYEQYF
TRBD1 | TRBJ1-4 | once | TRBV7-9 | TGTGCCAGCAGCTTAGACAGGGGGCTAGAGGAAAAACTGTTTTTT | CASSLDRGLEEKLFF
. | TRBJ1-2 | . | TRBV18 | TGTGCCAGCTCACCACCGTCCGCCCTCTATGGCTACACCTTC | CASSPPSALYGYTF
TRBD1 | TRBJ1-1 | . | TRBV5-5 | TGTGCCAGCAGCTTACGGACAGGGAGGTACACTGAAGCTTTCTTT | CASSLRTGRYTEAFF
. | TRBJ1-2 | . | TRBV6-6 | TGTGCCAGCAGTTATGCCGAGAACTATGGCTACACCTTC | CASSYAENYGYTF
TRBD1 | TRBJ1-6 | . | TRBV13 | TGTGCCAGCAGCTTCGGGACAGGGGAGTTCTATAATTCACCCCTCCACTTT | CASSFGTGEFYNSPLHF
TRBD1 | TRBJ1-1 | . | TRBV2 | TGTGCCAGCAACGGGGACAGATCGAACACTGAAGCTTTCTTT | CASNGDRSNTEAFF
TRBD1 | TRBJ1-1 | . | TRBV5-1 | TGCGCCAGCAGCTTGACAGGGGTGAACACTGAAGCTTTCTTT | CASSLTGVNTEAFF
. | TRBJ1-2 | once | TRBV10-3 | TGTGCCATCAGTGACCCCGGGACTCAGCCAAAAGGAGGCTACACCTTC | CAISDPGTQPKGGYTF
. | TRBJ1-5 | . | TRBV28 | TGTGCCAGCACTCCTCGGGGGTATCAGCCCCAGCATTTT | CASTPRGYQPQHF
TRBD1 | TRBJ2-5 | . | TRBV7-9 | TGTGCCAGCAGCCCCAAGGGGGCAGGGGGCGATTTCGGGGAGACCCAGTACTTC | CASSPKGAGGDFGETQYF
. | TRBJ1-6 | . | TRBV6-4 | TGTGCCAGCAGTGAAAGTGACCCTACCAGCTCCTATAATTCACCCCTCCACTTT | CASSESDPTSSYNSPLHF
. | TRBJ1-1 | . | TRBV28 | TGTGCCAGCAGTATTTTTTCTGGGGAGCCCACTGAAGCTTTCTTT | CASSIFSGEPTEAFF
. | TRBJ2-5 | . | TRBV4-2 | TGTGCCAGCAGCCAAGCTGCAGGGGGGGTAGAGACCCAGTACTTC | CASSQAAGGVETQYF
. | TRBJ1-2 | . | TRBV18 | TGTGCCAGCTCACCACCGAGCATCAACTATGGCTACACCTTC | CASSPPSINYGYTF
. | TRBJ1-4 | . | TRBV4-2 | TGTGCCAGCAGCCAAGGGGGGGGAGGTGGTGAAAAACTGTTTTTT | CASSQGGGGGEKLFF
. | TRBJ2-5 | . | TRBV19 | TGTGCCAGTAGTATAGATACGGCAGCTCAAGAGACCCAGTACTTC | CASSIDTAAQETQYF
. | TRBJ1-5 | . | TRBV7-2 | TGTGCCAGCAGCCTCCTGGGGGGGTTTTCCGATAGCAATCAGCCCCAGCATTTT | CASSLLGGFSDSNQPQHF
TRBD1 | TRBJ1-1 | few | TRBV27 | TGTGCCAGCAGCAACCCCGTGAGGACAGGGGGCCGGGGGGCTGAAGCTTTCTTT | CASSNPVRTGGRGAEAFF
. | TRBJ1-5 | few | TRBV19 | TGTGCCAGTAGTATAGTCGGGGATCAGCCCCAGCATTTT | CASSIVGDQPQHF
. | TRBJ2-3 | . | TRBV18 | TGTGCCAGCTCACCAGCCAGGGTGAGTGCAGATACGCAGTATTTT | CASSPARVSADTQYF
TRBD2 | TRBJ2-5 | . | TRBV11-2 | TGTGCCAGCAGAACTCTTTCCCGGACTAGCGGGGGGGAGGGGACCCAGTACTTC | CASRTLSRTSGGEGTQYF
. | TRBJ1-1 | few | TRBV11-2 | TGTGCCAGCAGCTTAATCGGGGCAGAGATGAACACTGAAGCTTTCTTT | CASSLIGAEMNTEAFF
. | TRBJ1-5 | . | TRBV9 | TGTGCCAGCAGCGTATCCAGCGGGGGCAATCAGCCCCAGCATTTT | CASSVSSGGNQPQHF
TRBD1 | TRBJ2-2 | . | TRBV7-6 | TGTGCCAGCAGCCCCCGGGGACAGTGGACGAACACCGGGGAGCTGTTTTTT | CASSPRGQWTNTGELFF
. | TRBJ2-7 | . | TRBV27 | TGTGCCAGCAGTTCCATGGGGGCCTACGAGCAGTACTTC | CASSSMGAYEQYF
TRBD1 | TRBJ1-2 | . | TRBV4-3 | TGCGCCAGCAGCCAGCGACAGGGGGCCTATGGCTACACCTTC | CASSQRQGAYGYTF
. | TRBJ1-1 | few | TRBV30 | TGTGCCCGGACCAGCGCCCAGCGGACTGAAGCTTTCTTT | CARTSAQRTEAFF
. | TRBJ2-5 | . | TRBV7-2 | TGTGCCAGCAGTGGGGGGGCAAGCGTCGGGGAGACCCAGTACTTC | CASSGGASVGETQYF
TRBD1 | TRBJ2-5 | . | TRBV10-2 | TGCGCCAGCAGTGAGTCGAGGACAGGGGGCAGGCAAGAGACCCAGTACTTC | CASSESRTGGRQETQYF
TRBD1 | TRBJ2-7 | . | TRBV19 | TGTGCCAGTAGTATCTTACCGGGACAGAGCTCCTACGAGCAGTACTTC | CASSILPGQSSYEQYF
. | TRBJ1-2 | . | TRBV18 | TGTGCCAGCTCACCTCCCCAAAACAAGGGCTACACCTTC | CASSPPQNKGYTF
TRBD1 | TRBJ2-3 | . | TRBV7-2 | TGTGCCAGCAGCTTGGGAGGACAGGGGCCCACAGATACGCAGTATTTT | CASSLGGQGPTDTQYF
. | TRBJ2-2 | . | TRBV27 | TGTGCCAGCAGTACCCGACTAGGCAGGCAGACAACTGGGGGTAAAAACACCGGGGAGCTGTTTTTT | CASSTRLGRQTTGGKNTGELFF
. | TRBJ2-7 | . | TRBV18 | TGTGCCAGCTCACTGGGGAGCGGGCCCTACGAGCAGTACTTC | CASSLGSGPYEQYF
. | TRBJ2-1 | . | TRBV6-1 | TGTGCCAGCAGTGAAAGAGGTCGGGGTCGATTCAATGAGCAGTTCTTC | CASSERGRGRFNEQFF
TRBD2 | TRBJ2-1 | . | TRBV7-2 | TGTGCCAGCAGAGCGGGGGGCTCCTACAATGAGCAGTTCTTC | CASRAGGSYNEQFF
. | TRBJ2-3 | . | TRBV6-1 | TGTGCCAGCACCGAACTAGCCGGAGGCGGGGATACGCAGTATTTT | CASTELAGGGDTQYF
TRBD1 | TRBJ2-6 | . | TRBV19 | TGTGCCAGTAGACCGACAGGGACTGGGGCCAACGTCCTGACTTTC | CASRPTGTGANVLTF
TRBD1 | TRBJ1-1 | . | TRBV11-1 | TGTGCCAGCAGCTTAGGAGAGGGGGCCTTAAACACTGAAGCTTTCTTT | CASSLGEGALNTEAFF
. | TRBJ2-7 | . | TRBV6-5 | TGTGCCAGCAGTTTATACGGCTACGAGCAGTACTTC | CASSLYGYEQYF
. | TRBJ1-3 | . | TRBV19 | TGTGCCAGTACCAGGGGTGGCTCTGGAAACACCATATATTTT | CASTRGGSGNTIYF
TRBD2 | TRBJ2-5 | . | TRBV6-5 | TGTGCCAGCAGCCAATCACTAGCGGTTGGGGAGACCCAGTACTTC | CASSQSLAVGETQYF
. | TRBJ2-1 | . | TRBV5-1 | TGCGCCAGCAGCAACTACAATGAGCAGTTCTTC | CASSNYNEQFF
. | TRBJ2-7 | . | TRBV5-6 | TGTGCCAGCAGCTTGCGGGTAGACGAGCAGTACTTC | CASSLRVDEQYF
. | TRBJ2-7 | . | TRBV6-5 | TGTGCCAGCAGTTCGACAGGGACTTCTACCTACGAGCAGTACTTC | CASSSTGTSTYEQYF